A few counts support the clone carrying this TCR beta chain. The CDR3 runs 14 residues. Per germline, CDR1 MGHDK and CDR2 SYGVNS. The ends were cut back, 7 bases at V and 0 bases at J, with 7 bases in the middle. This entry is derived from a study of blood T cell repertoires in COVID-19. Study background: Samples representing acute and convalescent COVID-19 were sourced from the United States, Italy and Spain. In each case, the material was cDNA or gDNA derived from T cells, B-cell-depleted T cells, or PBMCs.

The assay was immunoSEQ multiplex PCR, and TCRdb's table has in-frame clones only and misses some. The profile shows under 45,000 clones, about three quarters of them singletons. The receptor was isolated from a man aged 55-75 years with active COVID-19. The rearrangement links TRBV25-1 to TRBJ1-6; D is ambiguous. The specimen was peripheral blood. CDR3 in amino acids: CASTVSSYNSPLHF. DNA for the CDR3: TGTGCCAGCACCGTCAGCTCCTATAATTCACCCCTCCACTTT.